This T cell receptor beta chain was documented in a study of cytomegalovirus exposure and HLA in healthy donors. Across the study: In a later analysis, it was reported that the roughly 120 validation repertoires had been produced on the same platform as the 500 to 850 repertoires belonging to the first cohort. Whole-study results and caveats: One later analysis, an examination of the 90 to 150 validation repertoires, found that first-cohort TCR clusters tended to co-occur in them. The authors confirmed in vitro that three CMV-associated chains were specific for CMV antigens.

TCRdb's copy holds only in-frame clones and misses some; the assay was immunoSEQ multiplex PCR. The data contain 110,000 to 150,000 clones, 70% to 90% of them singletons. The donors were members of the validation cohort comprising over a hundred subjects, separate from the approximately 700-subject first cohort. The J segment lost 1 base and the V segment lost 4 bases, leaving 6 bases of the junction unmatched. This CDR3 is 16 amino acids long. CDR1 is SGHNT and CDR2 is YYREEE in the germline V gene (reference sequence). Turning to this clone: The target antigen is unknown.

The chain is built from TRBV5-4 and TRBJ2-5, with 11 bases identical to TRBD1. Sequencing was done on a sample of PBMCs. The receptor's source is a woman aged 25-40 years in good health and CMV-seronegative. The CDR3 is CASSGRTGGPQETQYF. The CDR3 DNA reads as TGTGCCAGCAGCGGGCGGACAGGGGGCCCCCAAGAGACCCAGTACTTC. The variable domain in full, with the rest retrieved from reference TRBV5-4 and TRBJ2-5, is ETGVTQSPTHLIKTRGQQVTLRCSSQSGHNTVSWYQQALGQGPQFIFQYYREEENGRGNFPPRFSGLQFPNYSSELNVNALELDDSALYLCASSGRTGGPQETQYFGPGTRLLVL.